The 6 T cell receptor beta chains listed next were all sequenced from one sample in a study of vaccination and CD4 T cells after COVID-19. Oncomine TCR Beta short-read sequencing was applied to DNA from cultured CD4+ T cells. MiXCR, run by TCRdb on the PCR reads, gives a single entry per CDR3 protein. Of about 27,000 distinct CDR3 sequences detected, about 66% appear once; the ten largest clones hold around 17%. Their cognate antigens are unknown. Treatment denoted: approximately nine-day PBMC culture with coronavirus spike peptide pools or control peptides (ViraFEST assay). The material was CD4+ T cells from blood, cultured in vitro, obtained after SARS-CoV-2 vaccination. Receptors were obtained from a human donor who received a COVID-19 vaccine.

This clonotype was counted a few times. The gene calls are TRBV2 and TRBJ1-3; D possibly corresponds to TRBD1 (6 bases). Between the trimmed V and J ends, which lost 4 bases and 9 bases, there was a span of 10 bases. The length of the CDR3 is 12 residues. Per the germline V gene, CDR1 is SNHLY and CDR2 is FYNNEI. CDR3 sequence (DNA): TGTGCCAGCAGTGGGGGGGCTGGCACCATATATTTT. Its protein is CASSGGAGTIYF.

This clonotype is a singleton in its sample. The rearrangement links TRBV19 to TRBJ1-2; D is undetermined. The V end lost 8 bases, the J end lost 0 bases, and 10 bases lay between the germline ends. Germline values: CDR1 LNHDA, CDR2 SQIVND (reference sequence). The CDR3 sequence is 13 residues long. CDR3 DNA: TGTGCCAGTTCCCCCCGGGCTAACTATGGCTACACCTTC. Translated: CASSPRANYGYTF.

The V gene is TRBV25-1, the J gene TRBJ2-5; 9 nucleotides align to TRBD2. V was pared by 0 bases and J by 3 bases, with 5 bases of the junction left unmatched. The CDR3 runs 16 residues. Per germline, CDR1 MGHDK and CDR2 SYGVNS. CDR3 amino acids: CASSEYRGGAEETQYF. CDR3 coding DNA: TGTGCCAGCAGTGAATATCGCGGGGGGGCCGAAGAGACCCAGTACTTC.

The V and J genes are TRBV5-1 and TRBJ1-1; no clear D. Trimming took off 4 bases at V and 1 base at J, with 11 bases between the two ends. The CDR3 is 14 residues long. CDR1 SGHRS and CDR2 YFSETQ come from the germline V gene. The CDR3 region is CASSPGSRNTEAFF. CDR3 bases: TGCGCCAGCAGCCCCGGAAGCAGGAACACTGAAGCTTTCTTT.

The CDR3 reads CSATPGRNEQFF. The CDR3 coding sequence is TGCAGTGCAACTCCGGGCCGCAATGAGCAGTTCTTC. V usage is TRBV20-1 and J usage is TRBJ2-1; D gene ambiguous. The ends were cut back, 6 bases at V and 6 bases at J, with 12 bases in the middle. The germline V gene encodes CDR1 DFQATT and CDR2 SNEGSKA (reference sequence). This CDR3 has 12 amino acids.

This clonotype was recorded a few times. The chain carries TRBV20-1 and TRBJ2-3; D might be TRBD1 (7 bases). Germline CDR1 and CDR2: DFQATT and SNEGSKA (reference sequence). The V gene lost 1 base and the J gene lost 1 base, with 12 bases spanning the gap. The CDR3 has 15 amino acids. The CDR3 loop reads CSARGGGGRTDTQYF. The DNA of the CDR3 is TGCAGTGCTAGAGGAGGAGGGGGCCGCACAGATACGCAGTATTTT.